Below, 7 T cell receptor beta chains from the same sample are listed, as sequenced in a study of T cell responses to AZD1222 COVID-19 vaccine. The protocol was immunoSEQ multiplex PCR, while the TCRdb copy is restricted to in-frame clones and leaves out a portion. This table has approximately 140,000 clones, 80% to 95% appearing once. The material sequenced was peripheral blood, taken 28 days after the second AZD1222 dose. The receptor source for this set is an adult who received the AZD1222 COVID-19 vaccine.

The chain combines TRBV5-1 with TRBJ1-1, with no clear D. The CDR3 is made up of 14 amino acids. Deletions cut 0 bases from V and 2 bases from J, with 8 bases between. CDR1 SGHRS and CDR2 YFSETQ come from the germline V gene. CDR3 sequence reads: CASSLVTANTEAFF. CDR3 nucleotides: TGCGCCAGCAGCTTGGTCACAGCAAACACTGAAGCTTTCTTT.

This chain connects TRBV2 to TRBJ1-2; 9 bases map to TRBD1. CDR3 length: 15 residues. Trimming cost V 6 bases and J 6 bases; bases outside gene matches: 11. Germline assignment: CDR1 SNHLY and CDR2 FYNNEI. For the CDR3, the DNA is TGTGCCAGCAGCGGCCAGACAGGGGGGAGTCATGGCTACACCTTC. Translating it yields CASSGQTGGSHGYTF.

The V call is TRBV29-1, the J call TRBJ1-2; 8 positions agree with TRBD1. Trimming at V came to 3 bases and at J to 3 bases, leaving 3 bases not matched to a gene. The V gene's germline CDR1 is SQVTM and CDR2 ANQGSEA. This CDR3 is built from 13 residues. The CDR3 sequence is CSVDRQGYYGYTF. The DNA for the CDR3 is TGCAGCGTTGATAGACAGGGGTACTATGGCTACACCTTC.

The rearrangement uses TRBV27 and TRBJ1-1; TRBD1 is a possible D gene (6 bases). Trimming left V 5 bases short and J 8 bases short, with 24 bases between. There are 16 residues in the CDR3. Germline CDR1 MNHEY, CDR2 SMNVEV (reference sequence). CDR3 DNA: TGTGCCAGCAGTCCGATCCACAGGGAACAGGGACTGGAAGCTTTCTTT. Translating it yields CASSPIHREQGLEAFF.

The DNA for the CDR3 is TGTGCCACCTCGACAGGGGTCCATGGCTACACCTTC. Its protein product is CATSTGVHGYTF. The V and J genes are TRBV30 and TRBJ1-2; 8 nucleotides line up with TRBD1. Germline-derived CDR1 and CDR2 are GTSNPN and SVGIG (reference sequence). The V and J ends lost 8 bases and 6 bases, in that order; junction bases with no gene match: 8. This CDR3 is 12 amino acids long.

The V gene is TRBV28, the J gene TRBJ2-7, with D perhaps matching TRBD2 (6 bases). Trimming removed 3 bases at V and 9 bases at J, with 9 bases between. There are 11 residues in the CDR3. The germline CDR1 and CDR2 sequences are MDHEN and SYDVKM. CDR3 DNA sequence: TGTGCCAGCAGTTTCATCGGGGGGCAGTACTTC. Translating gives CASSFIGGQYF.

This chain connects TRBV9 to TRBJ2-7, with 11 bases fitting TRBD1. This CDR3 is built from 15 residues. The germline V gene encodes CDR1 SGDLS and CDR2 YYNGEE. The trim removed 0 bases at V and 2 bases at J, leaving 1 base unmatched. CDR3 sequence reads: CASSVGGQGAYEQYF. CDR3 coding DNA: TGTGCCAGCAGCGTAGGGGGACAGGGGGCCTACGAGCAGTACTTC.